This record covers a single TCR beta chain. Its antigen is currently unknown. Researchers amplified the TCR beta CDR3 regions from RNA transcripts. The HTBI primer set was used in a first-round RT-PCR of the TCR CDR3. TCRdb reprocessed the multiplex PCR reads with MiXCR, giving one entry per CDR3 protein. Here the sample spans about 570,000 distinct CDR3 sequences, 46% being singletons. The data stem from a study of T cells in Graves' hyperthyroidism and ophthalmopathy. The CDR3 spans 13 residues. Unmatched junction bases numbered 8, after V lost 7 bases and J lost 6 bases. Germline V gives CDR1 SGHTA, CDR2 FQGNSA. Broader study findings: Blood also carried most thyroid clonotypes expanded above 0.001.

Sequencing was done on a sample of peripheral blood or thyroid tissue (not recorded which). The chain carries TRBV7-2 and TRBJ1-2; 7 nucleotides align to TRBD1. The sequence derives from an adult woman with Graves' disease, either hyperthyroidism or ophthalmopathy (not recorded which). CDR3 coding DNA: TGTGCCAGCAACCACAGGGGTTTAGATGGCTACACCTTC. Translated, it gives CASNHRGLDGYTF.